This T cell receptor beta chain was identified during a study of blood T cell repertoires in COVID-19. Study-wide context: There were acute and convalescent COVID-19 samples, and they came from the United States, Italy and Spain. T cells, B-cell-depleted T cells, or PBMCs provided the cDNA or gDNA that served as material.

Participants, 18 to 89 years old, spanned under 30 US areas. Membership in each cohort depended on participant-reported clinical history. Sequencing was performed with immunoSEQ multiplex PCR; in TCRdb, only in-frame clones are kept and a portion is missing. Of under 200,000 clones listed, 65% to 90% are singletons. The receptor's source is a woman in her sixties with acute COVID-19. The sample taken for sequencing was PBMCs or T cells enriched from blood (not recorded which).

The CDR3 nucleotides read TGTGCCAGCAGCGGCCCCTTGGGGACTAGCGGGAGGGCCCCCTACAATGAGCAGTTCTTC. As protein: CASSGPLGTSGRAPYNEQFF. V gene TRBV9 combines with J gene TRBJ2-1; 16 bases agree with TRBD2. V lost 3 bases and J lost 2; bases outside the gene matches: 11. Germline-derived CDR1 and CDR2 are SGDLS and YYNGEE. CDR3 length: 20 amino acids.